The 30 T cell receptor beta chains below were found in one sample sequenced in a study of T cells in Graves' hyperthyroidism and ophthalmopathy. Amplification of TCR beta CDR3 regions used RNA as the template. The HTBI set primed first-round TCR CDR3 RT-PCR. One entry per CDR3 protein, called by TCRdb with MiXCR from the multiplex PCR reads. The profile shows a few hundred thousand distinct CDR3 sequences, approximately 14% of them singletons. The source material was blood. The receptors come from a woman aged 40 to 55 with Graves' ophthalmopathy.

This chain connects TRBV15 to TRBJ2-7; 9 bases are a match to TRBD2. The germline CDR1 and CDR2 sequences are LNHNV and YYDKDF (reference sequence). J lost 7 bases, V lost 1 base, and 8 bases had no gene match. This CDR3 has 15 residues. The CDR3 DNA follows: TGTGCCACCAGCAGAGGGCGGGAGGGCCGAGGAGAGCAGTACTTC. Its translation is CATSRGREGRGEQYF.

This clonotype has ten or more counts. The chain links TRBV6-1 to TRBJ1-3, with D maybe TRBD1 (5 bases). This CDR3 spans 15 amino acids. Germline CDR1 and CDR2: MNHNS and SASEGT. Trimming left V 6 bases short and J 1 base short, with 13 bases between. CDR3 sequence: CASRRRDSSGNTIYF. CDR3 DNA sequence: TGTGCCAGCAGACGTCGTGACAGTTCTGGAAACACCATATATTTT.

This clonotype was picked up many times. The chain employs TRBV11-2 and TRBJ2-3; 7 bases map to TRBD2. CDR1 and CDR2 (germline): SGHAT, FQNNGV. V shed 2 bases, J shed 4 bases, and the junction held 6 bases outside the gene matches. CDR3 length: 15 amino acids. For the CDR3, the DNA is TGTGCCAGCAGCTTAAGTCGGGGAGGGGCAGATACGCAGTATTTT. It encodes CASSLSRGGADTQYF.

This clonotype has at least ten counts. The V call is TRBV28, the J call TRBJ2-1, with TRBD2 identical over 9 bases. The CDR3 has 18 amino acids. Germline loops: CDR1 MDHEN, CDR2 SYDVKM. V shed 7 bases and J 6 bases; nucleotides not matched to a gene: 19. The CDR3: CASTGSGAGGYYINEQFF. For the CDR3, the DNA is TGTGCCAGCACAGGTTCAGGCGCGGGAGGGTATTATATCAATGAGCAGTTCTTC.

This clonotype has ten or more counts. The CDR3: CSAKLLDSPYQETQYF. CDR3 bases: TGCAGTGCTAAATTACTCGACAGCCCGTACCAAGAGACCCAGTACTTC. V gene TRBV20-1 combines with J gene TRBJ2-5; D may be TRBD1 (5 bases). The length of the CDR3 is 16 residues. The V end lost 4 bases, the J end lost 0 bases, and 18 bases lay between the germline ends. From germline, CDR1 is DFQATT and CDR2 SNEGSKA (reference sequence).

V is TRBV11-2 and J is TRBJ2-7, with 11 bases identical to TRBD1. Germline trimming cut 0 bases from V and 1 base from J; bases unmatched to any gene: 5. The CDR3 is made up of 17 amino acids. Per the germline V gene, CDR1 is SGHAT and CDR2 is FQNNGV. The CDR3 loop is CASSLDVGQGGSYEQYF. As DNA, the CDR3 is TGTGCCAGCAGCTTAGACGTGGGACAGGGGGGATCCTACGAGCAGTACTTC.

In its sample, this clonotype was seen many times. The chain couples TRBV3-1 to TRBJ1-1, with D uncertain. Germline assignment: CDR1 LGHDT and CDR2 YNNKEL (reference sequence). Trimming took off 1 base at V and 7 bases at J, with 4 bases between the two ends. The CDR3 is 11 residues long. CDR3 DNA sequence: TGTGCCAGCAGCCAAGGAGTTGAAGCTTTCTTT. The encoded protein is CASSQGVEAFF.

The chain couples TRBV7-9 to TRBJ1-3; tentative D call: TRBD1 (6 bases). The germline V gene encodes CDR1 SEHNR and CDR2 FQNEAQ (reference sequence). CDR3 length: 17 residues. V was shortened by 3 bases and J by 0 bases, with 15 bases between the two germline ends. This CDR3 reads CASSFGTFGSSGNTIYF. The CDR3 DNA reads TGTGCCAGCAGCTTCGGGACATTCGGAAGCTCTGGAAACACCATATATTTT.

This clonotype was counted at least ten times. V gene TRBV11-2 combines with J gene TRBJ2-3, with 7 bases fitting TRBD2. The V segment lost 5 bases and the J segment 2 bases; nucleotides outside the gene matches: 13. Germline values: CDR1 SGHAT, CDR2 FQNNGV. The CDR3 covers 17 residues. CDR3 region: CASSVVPGTTYTDTQYF. CDR3 bases: TGTGCCAGCAGCGTAGTTCCTGGGACTACCTACACAGATACGCAGTATTTT.

This clonotype was recorded many times. An end of the junction does not agree with germline; a read error may underlie this. This chain links TRBV29-1 with TRBJ2-2; TRBD2 might be the D (5 bases). The CDR3 is made up of 14 amino acids. Germline V CDR1 and CDR2: SQVTM, ANQGSEA. The CDR3: CSVDPTGNNGELFF. The CDR3 DNA sequence: TGCAGCGTTGACCCAACGGGAAACAACGGGGAGCTGTTTTTT.

This clonotype was recorded at least ten times. J is TRBJ1-1 and V is TRBV28; possibly TRBD1 for D (5 bases). Germline V gene sequence: CDR1 MDHEN, CDR2 SYDVKM. The V end was cut by 9 bases, the J end by 5 bases, with 19 bases between. The CDR3 covers 14 residues. CDR3 sequence (DNA): TGTGCCAGTTGGGAAGGAGGGGCGCTGACTGAAGCTTTCTTT. It codes for CASWEGGALTEAFF. Drawing the rest from reference TRBV28 and TRBJ1-1, the complete variable domain is DVKVTQSSRYLVKRTGEKVFLECVQDMDHENMFWYRQDPGLGLRLIYFSYDVKMKEKGDIPEGYSVSREKKERFSLILESASTNQTSMYLCASWEGGALTEAFFGQGTRLTVV.

This clonotype was seen repeatedly, ten times or more. The rearrangement uses TRBV27 and TRBJ2-7; 7 bases map to TRBD1. The CDR3 is made up of 15 amino acids. Trimming removed 7 bases from V and 4 bases from J; junction bases left unmatched: 13. CDR1 is MNHEY and CDR2 is SMNVEV in the germline V gene (reference sequence). The CDR3 is CASTLMGAGGYEQYF. CDR3 nucleotide sequence: TGTGCCAGCACCCTCATGGGGGCAGGGGGATACGAGCAGTACTTC.

This clonotype has a count of ten or more. CDR3 residues: CASSPRTEPIDSPLHF. CDR3 nucleotide sequence: TGTGCCAGCAGCCCGAGGACAGAACCGATTGATTCACCCCTCCACTTT. The chain recombines TRBV11-2 with TRBJ1-6; the D gene is possibly TRBD1 (6 bases). CDR3 length equals 16 residues. Per germline, CDR1 SGHAT and CDR2 FQNNGV. Trimming cost V 5 bases and J 8 bases, with 19 bases left between them.

This sequence joins TRBV11-2 and TRBJ1-4; D gene ambiguous. The CDR3 has 14 amino acids. V was shortened by 7 bases and J by 4 bases, with 13 bases between the two germline ends. Germline V gene lookup returns CDR1 SGHAT and CDR2 FQNNGV. The CDR3 here is CASNRDTLNEKLFF. Here the CDR3 DNA reads TGTGCCAGCAACCGAGACACCCTTAATGAAAAACTGTTTTTT.

The chain uses TRBV6-1 and TRBJ2-1, with TRBD2 as a possible D gene (5 bases). The CDR3 has 14 amino acids. With 8 bases removed from V and 7 bases from J, the gap between germline ends came to 18 bases. The germline CDR1 and CDR2 sequences are MNHNS and SASEGT. Here the CDR3 reads CASGPTGIQNEQFF. The CDR3 nucleotides are TGTGCCAGCGGCCCTACCGGGATCCAAAATGAGCAGTTCTTC.

This clonotype was seen ten or more times. The V and J genes are TRBV6-2 or TRBV6-3 and TRBJ2-3; D is uncertain. Trimming removed 2 bases from V and 6 bases from J, with 9 bases in between. In germline, CDR1 is MNHEY, CDR2 SVGEGT. The CDR3 has 13 amino acids. DNA of the CDR3: TGTGCCAGCAGTTACGATCCGGTCGATACGCAGTATTTT. Translation gives CASSYDPVDTQYF.

The J gene is TRBJ2-7, the V gene TRBV3-1; weak D call: TRBD2 (6 bases). The V gene lost 1 base and the J gene lost 7 bases, with 17 bases spanning the gap. The germline CDR1 and CDR2 sequences are LGHDT and YNNKEL (reference sequence). CDR3 length: 15 residues. This chain's CDR3 is CASSQVGLGRGEQYF. The DNA of the CDR3 is TGTGCCAGCAGCCAAGTCGGTTTGGGACGGGGGGAGCAGTACTTC.

Many counts were recorded for this clonotype. This chain joins TRBV13 and TRBJ1-6; no clear D. This CDR3 region has 16 residues. Germline V CDR1 and CDR2: PRHDT, FYEKMQ (reference sequence). Trimming took 7 bases from V and 10 from J, leaving 23 bases between them. The CDR3 sequence: CASTQMGAPSYSPLHF. Here the CDR3 DNA reads TGTGCCAGCACCCAGATGGGCGCCCCATCATACTCACCCCTCCACTTT. Full variable domain (rest looked up from reference TRBV13 and TRBJ1-6): AAGVIQSPRHLIKEKRETATLKCYPIPRHDTVYWYQQGPGQDPQFLISFYEKMQSDKGSIPDRFSAQQFSDYHSELNMSSLELGDSALYFCASTQMGAPSYSPLHFGNGTRLTVT.

This clonotype appeared many times. The gene calls are TRBV7-2 and TRBJ2-7; 8 bases fit TRBD1. Trimming cost V 1 base and J 5 bases; bases outside gene matches: 7. CDR1 is SGHTA and CDR2 is FQGNSA in the germline V gene. The CDR3 runs 15 residues. CDR3 DNA: TGTGCCAGCAGCTTAGGAAGGGCAGGGGGCAACGAGCAGTACTTC. It encodes CASSLGRAGGNEQYF. The full variable domain, its missing parts supplied by reference TRBV7-2 and TRBJ2-7, is GAGVSQSPSNKVTEKGKDVELRCDPISGHTALYWYRQSLGQGLEFLIYFQGNSAPDKSGLPSDRFSAERTGGSVSTLTIQRTQQEDSAVYLCASSLGRAGGNEQYFGPGTRLTVT.

Notes on this clonotype: The junction does not match germline at one end; this may be a read error. This chain joins TRBV3-1 and TRBJ2-1, with 8 bases that match TRBD2. The germline V gene has CDR1 LGHDT and CDR2 YNNKEL (reference sequence). The CDR3 runs to 16 residues. CDR3 sequence: CVSSQVPSGYDNEQFF. CDR3 nucleotides: TGTGTCAGCAGCCAAGTCCCTAGCGGGTATGACAATGAGCAGTTCTTC.

This clonotype showed up many times. DNA of the CDR3: TGTGCCAGCAGAGGGGGGGGGGTGGAGGGCTACACCTTC. It translates to CASRGGGVEGYTF. The chain couples TRBV12-3 or TRBV12-4 to TRBJ1-2; D might be TRBD1 (6 bases). The CDR3 totals 13 residues. Trimming took off 6 bases at V and 8 bases at J, with 16 bases between the two ends.

This clonotype appeared many times. The chain is built from TRBV28 and TRBJ2-7; no firm D call. Germline CDR1 is MDHEN and CDR2 is SYDVKM. The CDR3 covers 13 residues. The V end lost 5 bases, the J end lost 4 bases, and 12 bases lay between the germline ends. For the CDR3, the DNA is TGTGCCAGCAGTGAAGGCGTTTCTTACGAGCAGTACTTC. The encoded protein is CASSEGVSYEQYF.

The V and J genes are TRBV12-3 or TRBV12-4 and TRBJ2-1; D possibly corresponds to TRBD1 (6 bases). This CDR3 is 15 amino acids long. The V gene lost 1 base and the J gene lost 10 bases, with 17 bases spanning the gap. The chain's CDR3 is CASSLDLNSGVEQFF. The CDR3 coding sequence is TGTGCCAGCAGTTTAGATTTGAATTCAGGGGTAGAGCAGTTCTTC.

This clonotype was observed at least ten times. V is TRBV7-2 and J is TRBJ2-2, with D unresolved. CDR1 and CDR2 from the germline V gene are SGHTA and FQGNSA. The CDR3 is 14 amino acids. Deletions cut 5 bases from V and 5 bases from J, with 12 bases between. CDR3 sequence: CASSIGPATGELFF. In DNA, the CDR3 is TGTGCCAGCAGCATCGGACCGGCGACCGGGGAGCTGTTTTTT.

This clonotype was recorded many times. The chain has TRBV19 and TRBJ1-1; D not resolved. Germline CDR1 LNHDA, CDR2 SQIVND (reference sequence). Trimming removed 5 bases from V and 3 bases from J, with 13 bases in between. The CDR3 length is 14 residues. CDR3 sequence (DNA): TGTGCCAGTAGTTTTCGGGTAAGAGACACTGAAGCTTTCTTT. This encodes CASSFRVRDTEAFF.

This clonotype was observed at least ten times. This chain joins TRBV5-1 and TRBJ2-7; D gene uncertain. Deletions cut 4 bases from V and 5 bases from J, with 16 bases between. The CDR3 length is 14 residues. Germline V gives CDR1 SGHRS, CDR2 YFSETQ. The CDR3 nucleotides are TGCGCCAGCAGCCCTGACCCCGCAAGGAACGAGCAGTACTTC. Protein: CASSPDPARNEQYF.

This clonotype has more than one count but fewer than ten. The chain joins TRBV24-1 to TRBJ1-2; 7 bases match TRBD1. Germline V CDR1 and CDR2: KGHDR, SFDVKD. The CDR3 length is 16 residues. V dropped 3 bases and J dropped 2; count of bases not matched to a gene: 8. The CDR3: CATSDAGQKLNYGYTF. Written as DNA, the CDR3 is TGTGCCACCAGTGATGCGGGACAGAAACTAAACTATGGCTACACCTTC.

This clonotype was found a few times. The V call is TRBV5-5, the J call TRBJ2-7; the D gene is possibly TRBD2 (6 bases). Trimming pared 5 bases from V and 6 bases from J, leaving 15 bases between. The germline V gene has CDR1 SGHKS and CDR2 YYEKEE (reference sequence). The CDR3 is made up of 13 amino acids. The CDR3 DNA is TGTGCCAGCAGTCAGGGAGGAAAAATCGAGCAGTACTTC. Translation: CASSQGGKIEQYF.

At least ten counts were recorded for this clonotype. The chain employs TRBV6-1 and TRBJ1-1; D remains unclear. The CDR3 is 15 residues long. V was shortened by 2 bases and J by 1 base, with 11 bases between the two germline ends. Germline assignment: CDR1 MNHNS and CDR2 SASEGT. In nucleotides, the CDR3 is TGTGCCAGCAGTGAATCGGGAGGGCCGAACACTGAAGCTTTCTTT. It encodes CASSESGGPNTEAFF.

The table lists this clonotype with many counts. The chain uses TRBV2 and TRBJ2-2; 8 bases are shared with TRBD2. The CDR3 sequence is 16 residues long. CDR1 and CDR2 (germline): SNHLY, FYNNEI. The V segment lost 6 bases and the J segment 2 bases; nucleotides outside the gene matches: 8. CDR3 loop: CASSHGGGINTGELFF. CDR3 coding DNA: TGTGCCAGCAGCCACGGCGGGGGGATTAACACCGGGGAGCTGTTTTTT.